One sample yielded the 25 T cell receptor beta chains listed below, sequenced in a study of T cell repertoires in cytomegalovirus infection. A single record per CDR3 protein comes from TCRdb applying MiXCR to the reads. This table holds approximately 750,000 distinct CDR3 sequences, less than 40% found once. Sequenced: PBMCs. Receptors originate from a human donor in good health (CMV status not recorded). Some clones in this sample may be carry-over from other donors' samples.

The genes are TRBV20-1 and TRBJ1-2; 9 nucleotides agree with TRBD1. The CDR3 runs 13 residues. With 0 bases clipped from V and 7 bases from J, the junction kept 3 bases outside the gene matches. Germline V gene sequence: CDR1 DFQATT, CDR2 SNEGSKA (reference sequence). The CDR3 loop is CSARDMGQGGYTF. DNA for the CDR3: TGCAGTGCTAGAGATATGGGACAGGGTGGCTACACCTTC.

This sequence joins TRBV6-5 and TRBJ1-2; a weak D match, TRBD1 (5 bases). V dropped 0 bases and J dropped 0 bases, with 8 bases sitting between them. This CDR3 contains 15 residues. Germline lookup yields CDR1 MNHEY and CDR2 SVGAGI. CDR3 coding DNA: TGTGCCAGCAGTTACTCGGACACTACTAACTATGGCTACACCTTC. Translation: CASSYSDTTNYGYTF.

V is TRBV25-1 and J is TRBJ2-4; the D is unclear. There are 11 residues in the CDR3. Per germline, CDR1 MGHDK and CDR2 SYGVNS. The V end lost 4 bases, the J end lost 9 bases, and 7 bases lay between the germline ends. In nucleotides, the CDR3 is TGTGCCAGCAGTGCGGGTCCCATTCAGTACTTC. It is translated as CASSAGPIQYF. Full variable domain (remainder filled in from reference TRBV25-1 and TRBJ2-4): EADIYQTPRYLVIGTGKKITLECSQTMGHDKMYWYQQDPGMELHLIHYSYGVNSTEKGDLSSESTVSRIRTEHFPLTLESARPSHTSQYLCASSAGPIQYFGAGTRLSVL.

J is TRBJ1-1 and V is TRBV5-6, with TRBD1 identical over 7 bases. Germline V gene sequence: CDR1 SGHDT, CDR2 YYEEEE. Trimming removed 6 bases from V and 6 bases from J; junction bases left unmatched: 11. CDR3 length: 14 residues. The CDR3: CASNLQGGVAEAFF. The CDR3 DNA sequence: TGTGCCAGCAACCTTCAGGGGGGGGTAGCTGAAGCTTTCTTT.

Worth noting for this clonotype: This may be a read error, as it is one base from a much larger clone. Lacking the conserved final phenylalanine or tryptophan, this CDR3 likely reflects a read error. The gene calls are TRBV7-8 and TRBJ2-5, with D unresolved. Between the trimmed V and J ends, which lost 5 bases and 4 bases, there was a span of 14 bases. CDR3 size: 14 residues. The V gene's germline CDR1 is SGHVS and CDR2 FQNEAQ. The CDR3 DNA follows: TGTGCCAGCAGCCCCCAAAGGTTTCTAGAGACCCAGTACTGC. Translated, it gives CASSPQRFLETQYC.

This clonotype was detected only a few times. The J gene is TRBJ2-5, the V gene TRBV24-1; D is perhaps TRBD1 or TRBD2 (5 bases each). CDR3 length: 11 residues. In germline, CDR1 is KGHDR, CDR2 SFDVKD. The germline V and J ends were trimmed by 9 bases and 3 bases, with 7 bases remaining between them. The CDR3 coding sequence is TGTGCCACCGGGACGAAAGAGACCCAGTACTTC. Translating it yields CATGTKETQYF.

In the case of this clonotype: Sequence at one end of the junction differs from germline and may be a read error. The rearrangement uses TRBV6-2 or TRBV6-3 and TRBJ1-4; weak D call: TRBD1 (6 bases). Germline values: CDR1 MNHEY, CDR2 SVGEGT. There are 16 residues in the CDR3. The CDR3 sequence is CASSFAVDSFNGKLFF. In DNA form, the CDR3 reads TGTGCCAGCAGTTTTGCTGTGGACAGTTTCAATGGAAAACTGTTTTTT.

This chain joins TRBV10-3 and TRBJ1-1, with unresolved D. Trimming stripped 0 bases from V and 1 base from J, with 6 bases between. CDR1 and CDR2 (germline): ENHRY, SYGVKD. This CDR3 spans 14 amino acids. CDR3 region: CAISESWGNTEAFF. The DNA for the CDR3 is TGTGCCATCAGTGAGTCGTGGGGGAACACTGAAGCTTTCTTT.

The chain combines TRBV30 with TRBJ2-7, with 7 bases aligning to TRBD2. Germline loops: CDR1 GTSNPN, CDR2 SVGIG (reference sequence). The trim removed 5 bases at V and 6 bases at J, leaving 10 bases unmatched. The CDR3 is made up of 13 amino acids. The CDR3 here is CAWSGGPRGEQYF. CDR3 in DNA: TGTGCCTGGTCGGGAGGCCCCCGAGGCGAGCAGTACTTC.

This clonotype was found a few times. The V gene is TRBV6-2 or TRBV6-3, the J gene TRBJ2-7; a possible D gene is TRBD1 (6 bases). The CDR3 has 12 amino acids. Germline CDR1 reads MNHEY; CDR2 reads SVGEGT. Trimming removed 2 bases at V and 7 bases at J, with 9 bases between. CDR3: CASSYGTIEQYF. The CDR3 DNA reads TGTGCCAGCAGTTACGGGACAATAGAGCAGTACTTC.

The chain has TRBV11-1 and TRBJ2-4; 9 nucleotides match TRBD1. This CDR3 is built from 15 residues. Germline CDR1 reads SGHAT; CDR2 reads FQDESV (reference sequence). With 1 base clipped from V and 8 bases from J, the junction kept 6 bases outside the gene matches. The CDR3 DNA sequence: TGTGCCAGCAGCTTAGGCACAGGGGGCGGGGACATTCAGTACTTC. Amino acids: CASSLGTGGGDIQYF.

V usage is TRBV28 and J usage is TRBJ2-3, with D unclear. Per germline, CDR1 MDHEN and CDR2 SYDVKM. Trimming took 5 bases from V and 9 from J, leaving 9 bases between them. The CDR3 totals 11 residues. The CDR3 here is CASSNPRTQYF. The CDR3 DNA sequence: TGTGCCAGCAGTAACCCTAGAACGCAGTATTTT.

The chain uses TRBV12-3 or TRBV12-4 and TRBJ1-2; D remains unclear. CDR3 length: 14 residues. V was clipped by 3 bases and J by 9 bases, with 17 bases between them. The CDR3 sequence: CASSLQSGVGSYTF. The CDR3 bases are TGTGCCAGCAGTTTGCAGTCCGGGGTCGGGAGCTACACCTTC.

The CDR3, as DNA: TGTGCCAGTAGTATTAAGGGGAGAGGCTACGAGCAGTACTTC. It yields the protein CASSIKGRGYEQYF. This rearrangement joins TRBV19 to TRBJ2-7; D tentatively reads TRBD1 or TRBD2 (5 bases each). The germline V gene has CDR1 LNHDA and CDR2 SQIVND (reference sequence). V was clipped by 3 bases and J by 3 bases, with 12 bases between them. The CDR3 covers 14 residues.

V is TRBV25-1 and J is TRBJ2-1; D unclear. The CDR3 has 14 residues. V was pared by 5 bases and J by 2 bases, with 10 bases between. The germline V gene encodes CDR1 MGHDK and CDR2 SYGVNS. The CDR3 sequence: CASSSTVAYNEQFF. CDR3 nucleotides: TGTGCCAGCAGTTCAACAGTCGCCTACAATGAGCAGTTCTTC. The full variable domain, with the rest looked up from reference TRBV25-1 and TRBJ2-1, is EADIYQTPRYLVIGTGKKITLECSQTMGHDKMYWYQQDPGMELHLIHYSYGVNSTEKGDLSSESTVSRIRTEHFPLTLESARPSHTSQYLCASSSTVAYNEQFFGPGTRLTVL.

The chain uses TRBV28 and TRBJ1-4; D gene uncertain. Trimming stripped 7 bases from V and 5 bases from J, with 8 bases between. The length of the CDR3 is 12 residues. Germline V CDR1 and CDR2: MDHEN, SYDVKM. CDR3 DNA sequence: TGTGCCAGCACAGTGGGGAATGAAAAACTGTTTTTT. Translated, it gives CASTVGNEKLFF.

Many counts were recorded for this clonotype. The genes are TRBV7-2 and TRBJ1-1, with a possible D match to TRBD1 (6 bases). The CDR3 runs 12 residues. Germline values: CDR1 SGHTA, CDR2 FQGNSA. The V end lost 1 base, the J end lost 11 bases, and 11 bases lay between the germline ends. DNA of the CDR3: TGTGCCAGCAGCTTAGGGGGACATCGGGCTTTCTTT. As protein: CASSLGGHRAFF.

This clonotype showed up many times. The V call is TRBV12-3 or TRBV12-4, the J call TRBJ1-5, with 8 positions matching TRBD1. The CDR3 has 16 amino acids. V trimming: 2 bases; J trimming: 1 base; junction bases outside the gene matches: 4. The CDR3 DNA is TGTGCCAGCAGTTTAAGGGCAGGGGGCAGCAATCAGCCCCAGCATTTT. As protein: CASSLRAGGSNQPQHF.

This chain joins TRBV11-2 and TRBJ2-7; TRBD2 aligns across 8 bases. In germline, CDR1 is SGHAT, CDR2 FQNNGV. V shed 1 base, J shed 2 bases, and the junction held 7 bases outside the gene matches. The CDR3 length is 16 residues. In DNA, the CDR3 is TGTGCCAGCAGCTTAGCCCTAGGGCGGGAGGCCTACGAGCAGTACTTC. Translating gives CASSLALGREAYEQYF.

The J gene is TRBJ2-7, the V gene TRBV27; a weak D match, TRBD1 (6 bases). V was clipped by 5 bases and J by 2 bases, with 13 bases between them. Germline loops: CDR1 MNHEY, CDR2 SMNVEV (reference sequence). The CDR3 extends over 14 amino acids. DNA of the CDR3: TGTGCCAGCAGTACGTACAGGGCTCCCTACGAGCAGTACTTC. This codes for CASSTYRAPYEQYF.

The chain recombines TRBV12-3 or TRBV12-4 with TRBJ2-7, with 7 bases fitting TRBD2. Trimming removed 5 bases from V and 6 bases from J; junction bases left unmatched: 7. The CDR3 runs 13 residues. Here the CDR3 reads CASSNRERGEQYF. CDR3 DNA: TGTGCCAGCAGTAACAGAGAGCGGGGCGAGCAGTACTTC.

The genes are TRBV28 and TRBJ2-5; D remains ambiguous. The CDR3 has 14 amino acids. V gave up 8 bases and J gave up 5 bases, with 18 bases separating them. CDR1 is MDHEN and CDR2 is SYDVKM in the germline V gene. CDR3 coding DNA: TGTGCCAGCTTTACCGCGATCCCAACGGAGACCCAGTACTTC. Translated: CASFTAIPTETQYF.

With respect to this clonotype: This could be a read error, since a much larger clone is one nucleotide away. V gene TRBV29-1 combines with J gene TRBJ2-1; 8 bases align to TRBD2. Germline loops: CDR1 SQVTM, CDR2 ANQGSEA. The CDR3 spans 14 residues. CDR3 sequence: CSVGGAGSYNEHFF. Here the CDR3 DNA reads TGCAGCGTCGGGGGGGCGGGTTCCTACAATGAGCATTTCTTC.

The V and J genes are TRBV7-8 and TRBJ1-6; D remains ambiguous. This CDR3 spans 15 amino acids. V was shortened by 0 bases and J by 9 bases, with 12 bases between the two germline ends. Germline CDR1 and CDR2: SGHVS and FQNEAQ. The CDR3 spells CASSLAGVLGSPLHF. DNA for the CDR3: TGTGCCAGCAGCTTAGCTGGGGTGCTAGGTTCACCCCTCCACTTT.

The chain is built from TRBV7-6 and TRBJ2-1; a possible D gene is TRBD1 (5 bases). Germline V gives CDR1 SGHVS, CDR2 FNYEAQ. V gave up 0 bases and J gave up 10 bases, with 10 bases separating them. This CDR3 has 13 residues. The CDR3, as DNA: TGTGCCAGCAGCTTAGCGGACAAGGGGGAGCAGTTCTTC. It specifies CASSLADKGEQFF.